The 18 T cell receptor beta chains below were found in one sample sequenced in a study of technical replicates of blood from a handful of donors. Using immunoSEQ multiplex PCR, the repertoire was profiled, and TCRdb retains in-frame clones only, with some absent. Of roughly 76,000 clones in the sample, 70% to 90% were seen once. The sequenced sample consisted of PBMCs. These receptors all stem from a human donor in good health. Some clones in this sample may be carry-over from other donors' samples.

CDR3: CASSTSSSGEQFF. For the CDR3, the DNA is TGTGCCAGCAGTACCTCTTCGAGCGGTGAGCAGTTCTTC. The rearrangement uses TRBV6-5 and TRBJ2-1; maybe TRBD2 (5 bases). CDR1 is MNHEY and CDR2 is SVGAGI in the germline V gene. Trimming took off 5 bases at V and 9 bases at J, with 14 bases between the two ends. The CDR3 is 13 amino acids.

This sequence joins TRBV2 and TRBJ1-2; the D gene is possibly TRBD1 (5 bases). The V gene's germline CDR1 is SNHLY and CDR2 FYNNEI. Trimming left V 7 bases short and J 8 bases short, with 17 bases between. This CDR3 region has 13 residues. CDR3 bases: TGTGCCAGCACCGATGACAGTTCGTGGGGCTACACCTTC. Its protein is CASTDDSSWGYTF.

This clone was found a few times. V and J are TRBV14 and TRBJ1-6; TRBD1 matches 7 bases. The V segment lost 2 bases and the J segment 4 bases; nucleotides outside the gene matches: 8. The CDR3 has 17 amino acids. Germline V CDR1 and CDR2: SGHDN, FVKESK. CDR3 sequence (DNA): TGTGCCAGCAGCCAATACAGGGGAATCGGGTATAATTCACCCCTCCACTTT. Translated, it gives CASSQYRGIGYNSPLHF.

This clone was seen only once. The CDR3 region is CASSPFRDTEAFF. Written as DNA, the CDR3 is TGTGCCAGCTCACCATTTCGGGACACTGAAGCTTTCTTT. The V call is TRBV18, the J call TRBJ1-1; no firm D call. This CDR3 is 13 amino acids long. Looked up from germline, CDR1 is KGHSH and CDR2 is LQKENI. V lost 2 bases to trimming and J lost 3 bases, with 7 bases between them.

V usage is TRBV4-1 and J usage is TRBJ2-7; D gene ambiguous. CDR1 and CDR2 (germline): MGHRA, YSYEKL. The V end lost 3 bases, the J end lost 5 bases, and 14 bases lay between the germline ends. The CDR3 runs to 14 residues. The CDR3: CASSHPVNLNEQYF. The CDR3 DNA follows: TGCGCCAGCAGCCACCCGGTCAACCTAAACGAGCAGTACTTC.

The CDR3 is CASSTPGQAMNTEAFF. In nucleotides, the CDR3 is TGTGCCAGTAGTACCCCGGGACAGGCAATGAACACTGAAGCTTTCTTT. The chain joins TRBV19 to TRBJ1-1, with 8 bases matching TRBD1. Germline V gene sequence: CDR1 LNHDA, CDR2 SQIVND (reference sequence). Trimming took 4 bases from V and 0 from J; bases not matched to a gene: 7. This CDR3 is 16 amino acids long.

This clone appeared once. V usage is TRBV27 and J usage is TRBJ1-1; weak D call: TRBD1 (6 bases). The germline gives CDR1 MNHEY, CDR2 SMNVEV (reference sequence). The length of the CDR3 is 19 residues. V was pared by 1 base and J by 0 bases, with 21 bases between. The CDR3 DNA sequence: TGTGCCAGCAGTTTATGGGCCAGGGACACTTCCCCCATGAACACTGAAGCTTTCTTT. Amino acids: CASSLWARDTSPMNTEAFF.

This clone has a single count. The J gene is TRBJ1-2, the V gene TRBV6-5; D ambiguous. There are 15 residues in the CDR3. Germline V gene lookup returns CDR1 MNHEY and CDR2 SVGAGI. Trimming shortened V by 0 bases and J by 4 bases, and 12 bases separated the two germline ends. As DNA, the CDR3 is TGTGCCAGCAGTTACTCCACGAGGGCCCCCTATGGCTACACCTTC. Translated, it gives CASSYSTRAPYGYTF.

This clone was observed a handful of times. The J gene is TRBJ1-6, the V gene TRBV7-2; a possible D gene is TRBD1 (5 bases). With 5 bases removed from V and 13 bases from J, the gap between germline ends came to 12 bases. CDR1 and CDR2 from the germline V gene are SGHTA and FQGNSA. The CDR3 is 12 residues long. CDR3 residues: CASSRTKGPLHF. CDR3 nucleotide sequence: TGTGCCAGCAGCCGAACCAAGGGGCCCCTCCACTTT.

J is TRBJ1-2 and V is TRBV29-1; D might be TRBD1 (6 bases). Deletions cut 4 bases from V and 8 bases from J, with 11 bases between. The germline V gene encodes CDR1 SQVTM and CDR2 ANQGSEA. The CDR3 sequence is 11 residues long. The CDR3 protein is CSVVVQGGYTF. The CDR3 DNA is TGCAGCGTTGTCGTACAGGGAGGCTACACCTTC.

The chain employs TRBV30 and TRBJ2-7; tentatively, D is TRBD1 (6 bases). The CDR3 runs to 13 residues. Trimming stripped 2 bases from V and 4 bases from J, with 12 bases between. Per germline, CDR1 GTSNPN and CDR2 SVGIG (reference sequence). For the CDR3, the DNA is TGTGCCTGGAGTCTAGGGGGACGGTACGAGCAGTACTTC. The encoded protein is CAWSLGGRYEQYF.

The rearrangement joins TRBV6-5 to TRBJ1-2; 8 positions match TRBD1. The length of the CDR3 is 13 residues. Germline V gene sequence: CDR1 MNHEY, CDR2 SVGAGI. V gave up 5 bases and J gave up 5 bases; unmatched junction bases: 4. CDR3 nucleotides: TGTGCCAGCAGTGACGGACAGGGATATGGCTACACCTTC. Translation gives CASSDGQGYGYTF.

The count of this clone is one. The rearrangement joins TRBV6-1 to TRBJ2-2; tentatively, D is TRBD2 (5 bases). Germline V lookup: CDR1 MNHNS, CDR2 SASEGT. This CDR3 contains 13 residues. The V end lost 2 bases, the J end lost 8 bases, and 9 bases lay between the germline ends. The CDR3 DNA follows: TGTGCCAGCAGTGAAAGGACTTTGGGGGAGCTGTTTTTT. Its protein product is CASSERTLGELFF.

The chain carries TRBV2 and TRBJ2-7; D perhaps matches TRBD2 (6 bases). Germline V lookup: CDR1 SNHLY, CDR2 FYNNEI. The CDR3 length is 13 residues. V shed 6 bases and J shed 3 bases, with 12 bases lying between them. DNA for the CDR3: TGTGCCAGCAGCGGGAGTCCTGACTACGAGCAGTACTTC. Its translation: CASSGSPDYEQYF.

The V and J genes are TRBV6-5 and TRBJ2-4, with D tentatively TRBD2 (5 bases). Deletions cut 2 bases from V and 0 bases from J, with 11 bases between. Germline lookup yields CDR1 MNHEY and CDR2 SVGAGI. The length of the CDR3 is 16 residues. CDR3 residues: CASSYGRALAKNIQYF. In nucleotides, the CDR3 is TGTGCCAGCAGTTACGGGCGGGCACTAGCCAAAAACATTCAGTACTTC.

The chain carries TRBV5-1 and TRBJ2-3; possibly TRBD2 for D (6 bases). Germline V gene sequence: CDR1 SGHRS, CDR2 YFSETQ. Trimming pared 6 bases from V and 7 bases from J, leaving 24 bases between. This CDR3 comprises 16 residues. This chain's CDR3 is CASNRRGSDGGYTQYF. DNA for the CDR3: TGCGCCAGCAACCGACGGGGGTCCGATGGAGGGTATACGCAGTATTTT.

This chain uses TRBV4-2 with TRBJ1-3; 7 bases align to TRBD1. The CDR3 extends over 15 amino acids. V shed 1 base and J 3 bases; nucleotides not matched to a gene: 3. CDR1 is LGHNA, CDR2 YNFKEQ, per germline. DNA for the CDR3: TGTGCCAGCAGCCAAGGTGGGACAGATGGAAACACCATATATTTT. The encoded protein is CASSQGGTDGNTIYF.

The rearrangement links TRBV30 to TRBJ1-2; TRBD1 is a possible D gene (6 bases). The V end was cut by 8 bases, the J end by 4 bases, with 20 bases between. The CDR3 runs 14 residues. Germline lookup yields CDR1 GTSNPN and CDR2 SVGIG (reference sequence). The CDR3 sequence is CAHRGGGAGYGYTF. The CDR3 DNA reads TGTGCCCATAGGGGCGGGGGCGCGGGCTATGGCTACACCTTC. The complete variable domain, with remaining parts taken from reference TRBV30 and TRBJ1-2, reads SQTIHQWPATLVQPVGSPLSLECTVEGTSNPNLYWYRQAAGRGLQLLFYSVGIGQISSEVPQNLSASRPQDRQFILSSKKLLLSDSGFYLCAHRGGGAGYGYTFGSGTRLTVV.